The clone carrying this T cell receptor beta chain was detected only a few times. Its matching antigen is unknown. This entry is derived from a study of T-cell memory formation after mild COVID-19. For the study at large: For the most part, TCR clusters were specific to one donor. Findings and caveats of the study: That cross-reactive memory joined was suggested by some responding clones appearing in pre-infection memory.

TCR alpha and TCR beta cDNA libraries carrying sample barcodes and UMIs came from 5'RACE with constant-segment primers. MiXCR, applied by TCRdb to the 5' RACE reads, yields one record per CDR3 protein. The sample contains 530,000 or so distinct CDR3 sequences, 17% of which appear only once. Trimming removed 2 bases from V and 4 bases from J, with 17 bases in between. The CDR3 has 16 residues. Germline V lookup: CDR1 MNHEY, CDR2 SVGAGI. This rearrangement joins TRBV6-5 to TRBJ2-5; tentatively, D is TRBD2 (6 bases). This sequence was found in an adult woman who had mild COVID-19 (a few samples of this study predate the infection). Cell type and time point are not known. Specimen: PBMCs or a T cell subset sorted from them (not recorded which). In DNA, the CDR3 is TGTGCCAGCAGTTACGACTCGGGAGTTTCGGGAGAGACCCAGTACTTC. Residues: CASSYDSGVSGETQYF.